What follows are 9 T cell receptor beta chains derived from one specimen sequenced in a study of yellow fever vaccine responses in identical twins (dated by TCRdb to the late 2010s). Library construction relied on RT-PCR. TCRdb lists the instrument as Illumina HiSeq 2500. The public reads were run again by TCRdb, first through fastp at Q25 and then through MiXCR, and only productive beta chains were kept. Each CDR3 protein appears once, grouped with its most common genes and DNA. The table for this sample lists around 33,000 distinct CDR3 sequences; roughly 60% of them were counted only once. The top ten constitute 4.5% of the sample. Sequences were derived from T cells from blood (PBMCs), unsorted or a sorted subset (not recorded which), sampled before or after yellow fever vaccination (not recorded which). The receptors stem from a woman under 30 who received the yellow fever vaccine. Donor details come from another sample of the same person, matched by shared clones.

The CDR3 loop is CASSLRAGESYEQYF. The CDR3 DNA reads as TGTGCCAGCAGCTTAAGGGCAGGGGAATCCTACGAGCAGTACTTC. The chain combines TRBV7-3 with TRBJ2-7; maybe TRBD1 (6 bases). CDR3 length equals 15 residues. The V end was cut by 1 base, the J end by 1 base, with 11 bases between. Germline V gene lookup returns CDR1 SGHTA and CDR2 FQGTGA. The whole variable domain, filled in from reference TRBV7-3 and TRBJ2-7, reads GAGVSQTPSNKVTEKGKYVELRCDPISGHTALYWYRQSLGQGPEFLIYFQGTGAADDSGLPNDRFFAVRPEGSVSTLKIQRTERGDSAVYLCASSLRAGESYEQYFGPGTRLTVT.

The rearrangement uses TRBV12-3 or TRBV12-4 and TRBJ2-1; D may be TRBD1 (5 bases). V was trimmed by 3 bases and J by 8 bases, leaving 11 bases between them. There are 13 residues in the CDR3. CDR3 nucleotides: TGTGCCAGCAGTTTCGGGCAGGGTGATGAGCAGTTCTTC. It codes for CASSFGQGDEQFF.

This clonotype has only a few counts. This chain links TRBV7-6 with TRBJ2-3; D is perhaps TRBD2 (6 bases). The germline gives CDR1 SGHVS, CDR2 FNYEAQ. Between the trimmed V and J ends, which lost 5 bases and 2 bases, there was a span of 17 bases. CDR3 size: 16 residues. CDR3 region: CASSLGTSLFTDTQYF. The CDR3 nucleotides read TGTGCCAGCAGCCTCGGGACTTCCCTTTTCACAGATACGCAGTATTTT.

The rearrangement links TRBV2 to TRBJ2-3; D uncertain. The germline V gene encodes CDR1 SNHLY and CDR2 FYNNEI. The length of the CDR3 is 14 residues. Trimming stripped 3 bases from V and 2 bases from J, with 9 bases between. The CDR3 spells CASSEWQPTDTQYF. CDR3 sequence (DNA): TGTGCCAGCAGTGAGTGGCAGCCCACAGATACGCAGTATTTT. The variable domain in full, completed from reference TRBV2 and TRBJ2-3, reads EPEVTQTPSHQVTQMGQEVILRCVPISNHLYFYWYRQILGQKVEFLVSFYNNEISEKSEIFDDQFSVERPDGSNFTLKIRSTKLEDSAMYFCASSEWQPTDTQYFGPGTRLTVL.

The V and J genes are TRBV28 and TRBJ2-1; TRBD1 agrees at 9 bases. The CDR3 contains 11 residues. Germline V gene lookup returns CDR1 MDHEN and CDR2 SYDVKM. V lost 6 bases, J lost 14 bases, and 5 bases stayed unmatched. The CDR3: CASSERTGEFF. The CDR3 DNA sequence: TGTGCCAGCAGCGAACGGACAGGGGAGTTCTTC.

The rearrangement links TRBV3-1 to TRBJ2-3, with a possible D match to TRBD2 (5 bases). Deletions cut 4 bases from V and 6 bases from J, with 17 bases between. This CDR3 spans 15 amino acids. Germline lookup yields CDR1 LGHDT and CDR2 YNNKEL (reference sequence). The CDR3 coding sequence is TGTGCCAGCAGCCCGACGCTAGCCTTAGCCGATACGCAGTATTTT. It specifies CASSPTLALADTQYF.

The rearrangement joins TRBV2 to TRBJ2-4, with D possibly TRBD2 on 6 matching bases. The germline V and J ends were trimmed by 2 bases and 8 bases, with 16 bases remaining between them. The CDR3 runs to 15 residues. The germline gives CDR1 SNHLY, CDR2 FYNNEI. The CDR3 is CASSEWGRPEDIQYF. CDR3 nucleotide sequence: TGTGCCAGCAGTGAATGGGGGAGGCCTGAGGACATTCAGTACTTC.

This clonotype showed up just a few times. The chain joins TRBV7-2 to TRBJ2-2, with 7 bases fitting TRBD2. Germline lookup yields CDR1 SGHTA and CDR2 FQGNSA. The J segment lost 1 base and the V segment lost 3 bases, leaving 2 bases of the junction unmatched. There are 15 residues in the CDR3. This CDR3 reads CASSLQRGNTGELFF. CDR3 nucleotide sequence: TGTGCCAGCAGCTTGCAGCGGGGGAACACCGGGGAGCTGTTTTTT.

This clonotype showed up just once. This rearrangement joins TRBV3-1 to TRBJ2-3; weak D call: TRBD2 (6 bases). V was cut by 4 bases and J by 10 bases, with 21 bases left in between. The germline V gene has CDR1 LGHDT and CDR2 YNNKEL (reference sequence). CDR3 length equals 15 residues. CDR3 DNA sequence: TGTGCCAGCAGCCCACCTGCGGGGAGGACCGGAGCGCAGTATTTT. Its translation: CASSPPAGRTGAQYF.